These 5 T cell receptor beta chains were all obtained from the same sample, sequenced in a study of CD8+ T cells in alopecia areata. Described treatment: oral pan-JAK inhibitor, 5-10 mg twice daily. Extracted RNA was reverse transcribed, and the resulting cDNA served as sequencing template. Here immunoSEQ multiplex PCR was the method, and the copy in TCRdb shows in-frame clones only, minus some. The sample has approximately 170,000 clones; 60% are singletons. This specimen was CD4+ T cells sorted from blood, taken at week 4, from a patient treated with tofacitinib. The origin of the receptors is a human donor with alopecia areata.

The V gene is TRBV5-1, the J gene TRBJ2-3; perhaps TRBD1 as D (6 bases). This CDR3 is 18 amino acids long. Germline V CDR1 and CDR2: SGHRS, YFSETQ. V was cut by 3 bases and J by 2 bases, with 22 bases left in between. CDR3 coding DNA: TGCGCCAGCAGCTCGCCCCAGGGACAAAAAGAGGCCACAGATACGCAGTATTTT. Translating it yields CASSSPQGQKEATDTQYF.

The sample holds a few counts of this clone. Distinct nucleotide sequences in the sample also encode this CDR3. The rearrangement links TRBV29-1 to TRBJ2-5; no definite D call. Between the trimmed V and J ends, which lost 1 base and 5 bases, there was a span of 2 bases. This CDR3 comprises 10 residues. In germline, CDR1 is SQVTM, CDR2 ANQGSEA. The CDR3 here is CSVEVETQYF. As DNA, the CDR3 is TGCAGCGTTGAAGTGGAGACCCAGTACTTC.

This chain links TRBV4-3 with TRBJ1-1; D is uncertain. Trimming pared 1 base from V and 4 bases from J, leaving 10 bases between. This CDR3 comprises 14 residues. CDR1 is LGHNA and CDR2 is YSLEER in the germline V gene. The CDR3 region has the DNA TGCGCCAGCAGCCAAGTGGATACCGGCACTGAAGCTTTCTTT. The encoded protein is CASSQVDTGTEAFF.

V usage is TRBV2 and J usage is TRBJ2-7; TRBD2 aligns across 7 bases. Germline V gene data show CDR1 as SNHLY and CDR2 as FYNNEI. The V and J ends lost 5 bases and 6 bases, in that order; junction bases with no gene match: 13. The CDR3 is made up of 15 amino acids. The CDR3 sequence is CASSSLRGRATEQYF. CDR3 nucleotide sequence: TGTGCCAGCAGTTCCCTACGGGGGAGGGCCACCGAGCAGTACTTC. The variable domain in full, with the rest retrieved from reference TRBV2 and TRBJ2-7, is EPEVTQTPSHQVTQMGQEVILRCVPISNHLYFYWYRQILGQKVEFLVSFYNNEISEKSEIFDDQFSVERPDGSNFTLKIRSTKLEDSAMYFCASSSLRGRATEQYFGPGTRLTVT.

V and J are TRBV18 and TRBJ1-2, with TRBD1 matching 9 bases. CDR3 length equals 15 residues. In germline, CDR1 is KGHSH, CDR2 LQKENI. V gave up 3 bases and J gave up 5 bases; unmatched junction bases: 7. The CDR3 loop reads CASSPTQGAGYGYTF. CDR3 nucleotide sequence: TGTGCCAGCTCACCTACACAGGGGGCTGGGTATGGCTACACCTTC.